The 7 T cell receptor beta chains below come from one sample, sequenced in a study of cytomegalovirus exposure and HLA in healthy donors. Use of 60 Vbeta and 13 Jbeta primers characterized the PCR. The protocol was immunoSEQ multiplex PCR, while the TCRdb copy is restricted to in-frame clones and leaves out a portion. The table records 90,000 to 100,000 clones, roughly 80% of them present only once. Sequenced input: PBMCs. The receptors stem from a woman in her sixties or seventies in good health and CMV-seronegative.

The chain's CDR3 is CASSLRQTTDTQYF. The CDR3 bases are TGTGCCAGCAGCTTAAGACAGACCACAGATACGCAGTATTTT. The rearrangement joins TRBV7-2 to TRBJ2-3; tentatively, D is TRBD1 (5 bases). CDR3 length: 14 residues. Germline V gene sequence: CDR1 SGHTA, CDR2 FQGNSA. With 2 bases removed from V and 2 bases from J, the gap between germline ends came to 8 bases.

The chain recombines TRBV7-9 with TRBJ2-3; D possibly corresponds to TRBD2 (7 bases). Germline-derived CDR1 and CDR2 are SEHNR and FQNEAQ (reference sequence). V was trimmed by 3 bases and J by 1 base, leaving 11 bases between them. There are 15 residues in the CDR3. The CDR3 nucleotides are TGTGCCAGCAGCTTGGGAGGGGGGGGCACAGATACGCAGTATTTT. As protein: CASSLGGGGTDTQYF. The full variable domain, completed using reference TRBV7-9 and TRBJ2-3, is DTGVSQNPRHKITKRGQNVTFRCDPISEHNRLYWYRQTLGQGPEFLTYFQNEAQLEKSRLLSDRFSAERPKGSFSTLEIQRTEQGDSAMYLCASSLGGGGTDTQYFGPGTRLTVL.

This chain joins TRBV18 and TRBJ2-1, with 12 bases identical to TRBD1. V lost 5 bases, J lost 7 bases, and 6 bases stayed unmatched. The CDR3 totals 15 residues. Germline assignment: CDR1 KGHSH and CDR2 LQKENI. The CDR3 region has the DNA TGTGCCAGCTCAGCGGCGGGACAGGGGGCAAATGAGCAGTTCTTC. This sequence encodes CASSAAGQGANEQFF.

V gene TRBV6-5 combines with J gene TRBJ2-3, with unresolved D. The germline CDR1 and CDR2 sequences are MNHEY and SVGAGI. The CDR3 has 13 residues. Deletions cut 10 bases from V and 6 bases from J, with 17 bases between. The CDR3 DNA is TGTGCCACCCGAGCTCTCCTCCCGGATACGCAGTATTTT. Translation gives CATRALLPDTQYF.

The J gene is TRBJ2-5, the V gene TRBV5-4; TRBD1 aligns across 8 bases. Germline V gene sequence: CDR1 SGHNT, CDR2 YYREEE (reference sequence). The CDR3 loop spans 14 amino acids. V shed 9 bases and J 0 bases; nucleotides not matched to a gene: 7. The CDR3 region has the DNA TGTGCCATAATGAGACAGGGGAACCAAGAGACCCAGTACTTC. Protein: CAIMRQGNQETQYF.

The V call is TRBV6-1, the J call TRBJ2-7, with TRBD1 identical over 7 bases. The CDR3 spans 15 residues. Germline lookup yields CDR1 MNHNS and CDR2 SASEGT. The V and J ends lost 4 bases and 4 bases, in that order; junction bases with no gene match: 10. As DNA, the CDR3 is TGTGCCAGCAGTGGAACGACAGGGAAGGGGTACGAGCAGTACTTC. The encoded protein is CASSGTTGKGYEQYF.

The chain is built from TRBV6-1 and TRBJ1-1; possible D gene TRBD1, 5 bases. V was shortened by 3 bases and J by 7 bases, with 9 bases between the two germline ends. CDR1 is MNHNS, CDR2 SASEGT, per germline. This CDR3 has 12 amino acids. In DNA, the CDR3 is TGTGCCAGCAGTGAGACAGTGGGTGAAGCTTTCTTT. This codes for CASSETVGEAFF.